These 26 T cell receptor beta chains were sequenced from one sample in a study of T cell responses to AZD1222 COVID-19 vaccine (dated by TCRdb to the early 2020s). The time point label, as the study defines it: baseline before first vaccination. The library relied on the immunoSEQ multiplex PCR assay. The table was pulled from immuneACCESS by TCRdb, which kept in-frame rearrangements only. Such tables lose some clones; where checked, under half of the loss comes from unresolved V genes, and the rest has no known cause. Within this sample are 160,000 or so clones, with approximately 91% of them counted one time only. Together, the top ten hold roughly 5% of the sample. Sequenced material: peripheral blood, taken on day 0 of AZD1222 vaccination. These receptors were obtained from an adult in good health.

This sequence joins TRBV5-4 and TRBJ2-5, with 7 bases that match TRBD1. The germline gives CDR1 SGHNT, CDR2 YYREEE (reference sequence). V lost 1 base and J lost 3; bases outside the gene matches: 9. The CDR3 has 16 residues. The CDR3 protein is CASSLLGGRGEETQYF. In DNA, the CDR3 is TGTGCCAGCAGCTTGTTAGGGGGCCGAGGAGAAGAGACCCAGTACTTC.

The chain joins TRBV5-1 to TRBJ2-2; D remains unclear. V was pared by 4 bases and J by 1 base, with 5 bases between. The CDR3 is made up of 13 amino acids. Germline V gene sequence: CDR1 SGHRS, CDR2 YFSETQ. In nucleotides, the CDR3 is TGCGCCAGCAGCCCCCAGAACACCGGGGAGCTGTTTTTT. Translated: CASSPQNTGELFF. Full variable domain (remainder filled in from reference TRBV5-1 and TRBJ2-2): KAGVTQTPRYLIKTRGQQVTLSCSPISGHRSVSWYQQTPGQGLQFLFEYFSETQRNKGNFPGRFSGRQFSNSRSEMNVSTLELGDSALYLCASSPQNTGELFFGEGSRLTVL.

The V call is TRBV14, the J call TRBJ2-6; D might be TRBD1 or TRBD2, each matching 5 bases. Trimming pared 0 bases from V and 4 bases from J, leaving 13 bases between. CDR3 size: 17 residues. CDR1 is SGHDN and CDR2 is FVKESK in the germline V gene. CDR3 residues: CASSQDAGAGGANVLTF. CDR3 DNA sequence: TGTGCCAGCAGCCAAGATGCCGGGGCTGGCGGGGCCAACGTCCTGACTTTC.

This clone was detected once. The chain combines TRBV19 with TRBJ1-1; no firm D call. With 7 bases removed from V and 3 bases from J, the gap between germline ends came to 12 bases. This CDR3 is 13 amino acids long. Germline V gene sequence: CDR1 LNHDA, CDR2 SQIVND (reference sequence). The CDR3 loop is CASTRREYTEAFF. The DNA of the CDR3 is TGTGCCAGTACCAGAAGGGAGTACACTGAAGCTTTCTTT.

The V gene is TRBV28, the J gene TRBJ1-6; 10 nucleotides line up with TRBD1. The CDR3 extends over 18 amino acids. The V gene end was trimmed by 5 bases and the J gene end by 0 bases; junction bases not matched to a gene: 7. The germline gives CDR1 MDHEN, CDR2 SYDVKM. CDR3 region: CASSTTGGLSSYNSPLHF. Written as DNA, the CDR3 is TGTGCCAGCAGTACGACAGGGGGCCTCAGCTCCTATAATTCACCCCTCCACTTT.

V gene TRBV28 combines with J gene TRBJ1-1; tentatively, D is TRBD1 (5 bases). Trimming shortened V by 7 bases and J by 4 bases, and 13 bases separated the two germline ends. The CDR3 runs 13 residues. The germline V gene has CDR1 MDHEN and CDR2 SYDVKM. CDR3 sequence reads: CASMPGPITEAFF. The CDR3 DNA reads TGTGCCAGCATGCCGGGACCGATCACTGAAGCTTTCTTT. Together with reference TRBV28 and TRBJ1-1, the CDR3 gives the full variable domain: DVKVTQSSRYLVKRTGEKVFLECVQDMDHENMFWYRQDPGLGLRLIYFSYDVKMKEKGDIPEGYSVSREKKERFSLILESASTNQTSMYLCASMPGPITEAFFGQGTRLTVV.

The V gene is TRBV29-1, the J gene TRBJ2-1; D not resolved. CDR3 length: 12 residues. Germline CDR1 reads SQVTM; CDR2 reads ANQGSEA. The V end was cut by 4 bases, the J end by 4 bases, with 8 bases between. The CDR3 bases are TGCAGCGTTGTTGTAGGGTACAATGAGCAGTTCTTC. The encoded protein is CSVVVGYNEQFF.

CDR3 in amino acids: CASSLVTGTGGYNEQFF. The CDR3 DNA is TGTGCCAGCAGCTTAGTCACCGGGACAGGGGGCTACAATGAGCAGTTCTTC. V usage is TRBV7-9 and J usage is TRBJ2-1, with TRBD1 identical over 11 bases. Losses at the gene ends were 1 base for V and 3 bases for J; bases not matched to a gene: 5. CDR3 length: 17 residues. CDR1 and CDR2 (germline): SEHNR, FQNEAQ (reference sequence).

This chain joins TRBV2 and TRBJ2-2; D gene ambiguous. The length of the CDR3 is 14 residues. Trimming pared 7 bases from V and 2 bases from J, leaving 11 bases between. Germline V gives CDR1 SNHLY, CDR2 FYNNEI. CDR3 loop: CASKVRTNTGELFF. CDR3 in DNA: TGTGCCAGCAAGGTTCGCACAAACACCGGGGAGCTGTTTTTT.

The CDR3 DNA reads as TGTGCCAGCAGCGACACGGGGCGTGTACCCACAGATACGCAGTATTTT. Its translation: CASSDTGRVPTDTQYF. The rearrangement links TRBV3-1 (or the pseudogene TRBV3-2) to TRBJ2-3; D is tentatively TRBD1 or TRBD2 (5 bases each). Germline lookup yields CDR1 LGHDT and CDR2 YNNKEL (reference sequence). V lost 5 bases and J 2 bases, leaving 17 bases between the germline ends. The CDR3 sequence is 16 residues long.

V usage is TRBV6-5 and J usage is TRBJ2-7; maybe TRBD1 (6 bases). Germline V lookup: CDR1 MNHEY, CDR2 SVGAGI. The CDR3 consists of 14 residues. V shed 6 bases and J shed 0 bases, with 12 bases lying between them. This CDR3 is CASSRQETSYEQYF. CDR3 coding DNA: TGTGCCAGCAGCCGACAGGAAACCTCCTACGAGCAGTACTTC.

The CDR3, as DNA: TGTGCCAGCAGCGTCGGGTCCCTCACTGAAGCTTTCTTT. Protein product: CASSVGSLTEAFF. The V and J genes are TRBV9 and TRBJ1-1; the D is unclear. The germline CDR1 and CDR2 sequences are SGDLS and YYNGEE. V was clipped by 2 bases and J by 4 bases, with 9 bases between them. This CDR3 is 13 amino acids long. Full variable domain (remainder filled in from reference TRBV9 and TRBJ1-1): DSGVTQTPKHLITATGQRVTLRCSPRSGDLSVYWYQQSLDQGLQFLIQYYNGEERAKGNILERFSAQQFPDLHSELNLSSLELGDSALYFCASSVGSLTEAFFGQGTRLTVV.

The chain uses TRBV9 and TRBJ2-1; 9 bases agree with TRBD2. V dropped 3 bases and J dropped 3; count of bases not matched to a gene: 16. Germline values: CDR1 SGDLS, CDR2 YYNGEE. The CDR3 has 19 residues. For the CDR3, the DNA is TGTGCCAGCAGCGAGAGGGACCCTTTGGCGGGAGGGCACTACAATGAGCAGTTCTTC. This gives the protein CASSERDPLAGGHYNEQFF.

The chain links TRBV6-1 to TRBJ2-7, with D unresolved. V lost 3 bases and J lost 6, with 18 bases in between. CDR3 length equals 15 residues. Germline values: CDR1 MNHNS, CDR2 SASEGT. The CDR3 is CASSEIGRTLGEQYF. In DNA form, the CDR3 reads TGTGCCAGCAGTGAGATAGGCCGGACGTTAGGCGAGCAGTACTTC.

The rearrangement links TRBV7-3 to TRBJ2-3; a weak D match, TRBD2 (6 bases). Germline V gene data show CDR1 as SGHTA and CDR2 as FQGTGA. The CDR3 is 15 residues long. V was pared by 7 bases and J by 6 bases, with 20 bases between. The CDR3 coding sequence is TGTGCCAGCACCGCGGGATCGGGGCGAGGGGATACGCAGTATTTT. This codes for CASTAGSGRGDTQYF.

CDR3 DNA: TGTGCCTGGAGTCCTGGGACAGGCCTTGGTGAAAAACTGTTTTTT. Translation gives CAWSPGTGLGEKLFF. The chain employs TRBV30 and TRBJ1-4, with 8 positions matching TRBD1. The CDR3 covers 15 residues. Germline CDR1 reads GTSNPN; CDR2 reads SVGIG (reference sequence). The junction had 9 bases not matched to a gene; V was cut back by 2 bases and J by 7 bases. Supplemented by reference TRBV30 and TRBJ1-4, the full variable domain reads SQTIHQWPATLVQPVGSPLSLECTVEGTSNPNLYWYRQAAGRGLQLLFYSVGIGQISSEVPQNLSASRPQDRQFILSSKKLLLSDSGFYLCAWSPGTGLGEKLFFGSGTQLSVL.

The chain is built from TRBV7-2 and TRBJ2-2; TRBD1 might be the D (6 bases). Trimming stripped 5 bases from V and 8 bases from J, with 18 bases between. Germline V lookup: CDR1 SGHTA, CDR2 FQGNSA. This CDR3 has 15 amino acids. CDR3 DNA sequence: TGTGCCAGCAGCCCCCAACAGGGCGTTATTGGGGAGCTGTTTTTT. Translation gives CASSPQQGVIGELFF.

A word on this clone: One end of the junction is discordant with germline, which a read error may explain. The rearrangement links TRBV7-2 to TRBJ2-7; 9 bases fit TRBD2. Per the germline V gene, CDR1 is SGHTA and CDR2 is FQGNSA. The CDR3 is 15 amino acids. CDR3 sequence reads: CASSAPGTSSHEQYF. The CDR3 DNA reads as TGTGCCAGCAGCGCCCCCGGGACTAGCTCCCACGAGCAGTACTTC.

The chain recombines TRBV6-6 with TRBJ1-5; D ambiguous. The CDR3 consists of 12 residues. Trimming took 3 bases from V and 3 from J, leaving 3 bases between them. In germline, CDR1 is MNHNY, CDR2 SVGAGI (reference sequence). The chain's CDR3 is CASSYANQPQHF. The CDR3, as DNA: TGTGCCAGCAGTTATGCCAATCAGCCCCAGCATTTT.

V is TRBV27 and J is TRBJ2-3; 10 bases agree with TRBD2. The CDR3 totals 14 residues. V lost 5 bases to trimming and J lost 5 bases; unmatched junction nucleotides: 4. Looked up from germline, CDR1 is MNHEY and CDR2 is SMNVEV (reference sequence). CDR3 protein: CASSTRTSGDTQYF. The CDR3 nucleotides are TGTGCCAGCAGTACCCGGACTAGCGGAGATACGCAGTATTTT.

This CDR3 reads CASSLELSNEQFF. For the CDR3, the DNA is TGTGCCAGCAGCTTAGAACTATCAAATGAGCAGTTCTTC. This chain connects TRBV11-2 to TRBJ2-1, with D unclear. V was cut by 0 bases and J by 7 bases, with 7 bases left in between. The CDR3 sequence is 13 residues long. Per germline, CDR1 SGHAT and CDR2 FQNNGV. The variable domain in full, completed from reference TRBV11-2 and TRBJ2-1, reads EAGVAQSPRYKIIEKRQSVAFWCNPISGHATLYWYQQILGQGPKLLIQFQNNGVVDDSQLPKDRFSAERLKGVDSTLKIQPAKLEDSAVYLCASSLELSNEQFFGPGTRLTVL.

As concerns this clone: The sample holds other DNA sequences that translate to the same CDR3. The chain recombines TRBV12-3 or TRBV12-4 with TRBJ1-2; D is perhaps TRBD1 (5 bases). The CDR3 covers 13 residues. V shed 3 bases and J shed 2 bases, with 7 bases lying between them. The CDR3 sequence: CASSLGGNYGYTF. DNA for the CDR3: TGTGCCAGCAGTTTGGGGGGAAACTATGGCTACACCTTC.

The chain links TRBV30 to TRBJ1-1; no clear D gene. Germline V gene lookup returns CDR1 GTSNPN and CDR2 SVGIG (reference sequence). V lost 8 bases to trimming and J lost 1 base, with 11 bases between them. The CDR3 consists of 12 residues. The CDR3 DNA reads as TGTGCCCGTGGACGGGCGAACACTGAAGCTTTCTTT. Translation gives CARGRANTEAFF.

The chain carries TRBV28 and TRBJ1-5; 8 bases match TRBD1. This CDR3 has 15 amino acids. CDR1 and CDR2 (germline): MDHEN, SYDVKM. The J segment lost 2 bases and the V segment lost 5 bases, leaving 5 bases of the junction unmatched. In DNA form, the CDR3 reads TGTGCCAGCAGTGTCGGGACAGGCGGCAATCAGCCCCAGCATTTT. This gives the protein CASSVGTGGNQPQHF.

This chain's CDR3 is CASSPLDRAYEQYF. CDR3 DNA sequence: TGTGCCAGCAGCCCACTCGACAGGGCGTACGAGCAGTACTTC. The gene calls are TRBV7-2 and TRBJ2-7; 7 bases align to TRBD1. The J segment lost 4 bases and the V segment lost 5 bases, leaving 8 bases of the junction unmatched. Looked up from germline, CDR1 is SGHTA and CDR2 is FQGNSA. CDR3 length equals 14 residues.

The chain links TRBV7-6 to TRBJ2-5; 10 nucleotides align to TRBD2. Germline V gene data show CDR1 as SGHVS and CDR2 as FNYEAQ. The CDR3 contains 20 residues. V was clipped by 2 bases and J by 5 bases; unmatched bases: 20. The CDR3, as DNA: TGTGCCAGCAGCTTAAAATTCGCTAGCGGGAGCGCTAGCAGCTGGGAGACCCAGTACTTC. Translated, it gives CASSLKFASGSASSWETQYF. Full variable domain (missing parts from reference TRBV7-6 and TRBJ2-5): GAGVSQSPRYKVTKRGQDVALRCDPISGHVSLYWYRQALGQGPEFLTYFNYEAQQDKSGLPNDRFSAERPEGSISTLTIQRTEQRDSAMYRCASSLKFASGSASSWETQYFGPGTRLLVL.